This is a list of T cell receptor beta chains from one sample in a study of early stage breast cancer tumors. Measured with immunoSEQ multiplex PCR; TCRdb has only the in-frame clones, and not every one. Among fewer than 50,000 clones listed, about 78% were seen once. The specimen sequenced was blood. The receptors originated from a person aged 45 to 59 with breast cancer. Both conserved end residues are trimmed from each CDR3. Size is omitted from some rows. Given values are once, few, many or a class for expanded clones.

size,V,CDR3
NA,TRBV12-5,ASGLVGTRGTDTQY
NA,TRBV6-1,ASRKGVGDYGYT
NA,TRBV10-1,ASSESYSGSRLNEQF
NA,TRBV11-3,ASSGTGSYGYT
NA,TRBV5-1,ASSRDTYEQY
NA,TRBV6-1,ASRVSGRVVDTQY
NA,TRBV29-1,SVGAVTEAF
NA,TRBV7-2,ASAYLAGGDGELF
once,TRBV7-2,AGKTGVVGANVLT
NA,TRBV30,AGGGDSHQPQH
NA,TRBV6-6,ASSYEDGQYYGYT
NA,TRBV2,ASRRGGVGTEAF
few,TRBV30,AWSPRAGVGYT
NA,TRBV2,ASSERAGIDRYT
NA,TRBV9,ASSVALAGGRNEQF
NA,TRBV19,ASTRKTNFIHEQF
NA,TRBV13,ASSSGGGLNEQF
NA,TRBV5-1,ASSFSGQGYNEQF
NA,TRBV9,ASSVGTAYSYGEQY
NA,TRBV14,ASSQLGGVYNSPLH
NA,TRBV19,ATAGGAGGYQETQY
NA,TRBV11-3,ASSPTGGAGYGYT
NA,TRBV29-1,SVEGQGGTEAF
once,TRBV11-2,ASSPRIVFSDLNTEAF
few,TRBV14,ASSQTTSYNEQF
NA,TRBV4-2,ASSQDNRGTEAF
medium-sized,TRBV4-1,ASSRTSGNTGELF
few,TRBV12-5,ASGSGQQETQY
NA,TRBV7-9,ASSSGTGINYGYT
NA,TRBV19,ASSIDRGESQPQH
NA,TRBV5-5,ASRGDSDYGYT
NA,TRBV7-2,ASSLREGGPGSGELF
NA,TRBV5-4,ASSPRGGVREEQF
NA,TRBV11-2,ASSMDSLGGANVLT
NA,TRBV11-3,ASSRLSGSSYEQY
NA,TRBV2,ASSDGAGPTDTQY
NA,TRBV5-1,ASSLPTGNGNTIY
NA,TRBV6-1,ASSAAGPTDTQY
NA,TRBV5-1,ASSSYLTGANYGYT
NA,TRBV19,ASSIPGTKNPQH